These T cell receptor beta chains were read from a single sample in a study of OX40 agonist ivuxolimab in advanced cancers. Clones were sequenced by immunoSEQ multiplex PCR, and TCRdb holds only the in-frame ones, with some missing. The repertoire holds fewer than 70,000 clones, with around 84% as singletons. The sample consisted of CD4+ or CD8+ T cells sorted from blood, taken in a trial of the OX40 agonist ivuxolimab. Receptors were obtained from an adult with an advanced solid tumor such as melanoma, head and neck, liver or kidney cancer. Each CDR3 is given with its conserved first and last residue. The D gene is left open where the match is weak. For some rows the clone size is stated as once, few or many, or as a class when expanded; others skip it.

V gene	J gene	D gene	clone size	CDR3 protein	CDR3 DNA
TRBV5-4	TRBJ1-1	TRBD1	once	CASSLQGAVTEAFF	TGTGCCAGCAGCTTGCAGGGGGCGGTCACTGAAGCTTTCTTT
TRBV29-1	TRBJ2-2	-	-	CSVLILGTGELFF	TGCAGCGTCCTGATTCTGGGCACCGGGGAGCTGTTTTTT
TRBV11-2	TRBJ2-7	-	-	CASSAQGTTGGQQYF	TGTGCCAGCAGCGCGCAAGGGACCACCGGAGGCCAGCAGTACTTC
TRBV25-1	TRBJ1-1	-	-	CASSEGQRTEAFF	TGTGCCAGCAGTGAGGGACAACGCACTGAAGCTTTCTTT
TRBV7-9	TRBJ1-1	TRBD1	-	CASSLARTGEVYTEAFF	TGTGCCAGCAGCTTAGCGAGGACAGGGGAAGTTTACACTGAAGCTTTCTTT
TRBV4-1	TRBJ2-2	TRBD2	-	CASSQFTSGTSNTGELFF	TGCGCCAGCAGCCAGTTTACTAGCGGGACCTCGAACACCGGGGAGCTGTTTTTT
TRBV10-3	TRBJ2-7	-	-	CAISKEDEQYF	TGTGCCATCAGCAAGGAGGACGAGCAGTACTTC
TRBV28	TRBJ2-5	TRBD1	once	CASSLRTGEQYF	TGTGCCAGCAGTTTACGGACAGGGGAGCAGTACTTC
TRBV5-1	TRBJ2-5	-	-	CASSLEGAGETQYF	TGCGCCAGCAGCTTGGAGGGGGCGGGGGAGACCCAGTACTTC
TRBV5-6	TRBJ2-7	-	once	CASSFSTYEQYF	TGTGCCAGCAGCTTCTCGACCTACGAGCAGTACTTC
TRBV7-9	TRBJ1-2	-	-	CASSSDNYGYTF	TGTGCCAGCAGCTCCGATAACTATGGCTACACCTTC
TRBV15	TRBJ1-2	TRBD1	-	CATSRVGDRGQGYTF	TGTGCCACCAGCAGAGTTGGGGACAGGGGACAAGGCTACACCTTC
TRBV7-2	TRBJ2-1	-	once	CASSFTSSSRHEQFF	TGTGCCAGCAGCTTTACTAGCTCGAGTAGGCATGAGCAGTTCTTC
TRBV9	TRBJ2-3	TRBD2	-	CASSQGLAGRRLVLTSTDTQYF	TGTGCCAGCAGCCAAGGACTAGCGGGGAGGAGACTTGTTTTGACTAGCACAGATACGCAGTATTTT
TRBV9	TRBJ2-3	TRBD2	-	CASSARLAGVVDTQYF	TGTGCCAGCAGCGCCCGACTAGCGGGAGTCGTAGATACGCAGTATTTT
TRBV19	TRBJ1-2	-	few	CASTPRGYGYTF	TGTGCCAGTACCCCGCGGGGTTATGGCTACACCTTC
TRBV11-2	TRBJ2-7	TRBD2	-	CASSRTSGRSGEQYF	TGTGCCAGCAGCAGAACTAGCGGGAGGTCGGGCGAGCAGTACTTC
TRBV10-3	TRBJ1-5	-	-	CAISEVDQPQHF	TGTGCCATCAGTGAAGTGGATCAGCCCCAGCATTTT
TRBV2	TRBJ2-2	TRBD2	-	CASSFPGTTTGELFF	TGTGCCAGCAGTTTTCCCGGGACTACCACCGGGGAGCTGTTTTTT
TRBV6-1	TRBJ2-7	TRBD1	-	CASSEDRKTYEQYF	TGTGCCAGCAGTGAGGACAGGAAGACCTACGAGCAGTACTTC
TRBV7-2	TRBJ2-5	-	-	CASSLGGNRRETQYF	TGTGCCAGCAGCTTAGGGGGGAATAGAAGGGAGACCCAGTACTTC
TRBV28	TRBJ2-5	-	-	CASTLGGSPQETQYF	TGTGCCAGCACCCTTGGGGGGTCCCCCCAAGAGACCCAGTACTTC
TRBV2	TRBJ1-4	-	-	CASSREKLFF	TGTGCCAGCAGTCGGGAAAAACTGTTTTTT
TRBV12-5	TRBJ2-7	-	-	CASASSPTGVPAEQYF	TGTGCTAGTGCCTCCTCTCCCACCGGGGTACCCGCCGAGCAGTACTTC
TRBV2	TRBJ2-4	-	-	CASSVQGGLAKNIQYF	TGTGCCAGCAGCGTTCAGGGGGGATTAGCCAAAAACATTCAGTACTTC
TRBV28	TRBJ2-7	-	many	CAGSASGGPREQYF	TGTGCCGGGTCGGCCTCAGGGGGGCCTCGCGAGCAGTACTTC
TRBV30	TRBJ2-1	TRBD2	-	CACLPEGLAVNEQFF	TGTGCCTGCCTGCCCGAAGGACTAGCGGTGAATGAGCAGTTCTTC
TRBV6-5	TRBJ1-4	-	-	CASSTVHGEKLFF	TGTGCCAGCTCGACAGTTCACGGTGAAAAACTGTTTTTT
TRBV7-2	TRBJ2-2	TRBD1	-	CASSRQGASDTGELFF	TGTGCCAGCAGCAGACAGGGGGCTTCGGACACCGGGGAGCTGTTTTTT
TRBV7-6	TRBJ1-2	TRBD1	once	CASSPDDRARGYTF	TGTGCCAGCAGCCCCGACGACAGGGCCCGTGGCTACACCTTC
TRBV6-5	TRBJ2-4	-	once	CASSLDRRAKNIQYF	TGTGCCAGCAGCCTAGACAGACGAGCCAAAAACATTCAGTACTTC
TRBV4-1	TRBJ2-7	-	-	CASSQVVRRSYEQYF	TGCGCCAGCAGCCAAGTGGTTAGAAGGTCCTACGAGCAGTACTTC
TRBV27	TRBJ1-2	TRBD1	-	CASSLDRGYGYTF	TGTGCCAGCAGTTTGGACAGGGGATATGGCTACACCTTC
TRBV28	TRBJ1-1	-	-	CASLTNRANTEAFF	TGTGCCAGCTTAACCAACAGGGCGAACACTGAAGCTTTCTTT
TRBV6-6	TRBJ1-4	-	few	CASSYLGNGYEKLFF	TGTGCCAGCAGTTACCTGGGGAACGGATACGAAAAACTGTTTTTT
TRBV29-1	TRBJ1-2	TRBD1	-	CSVKDRRGGYTF	TGCAGCGTCAAGGACAGGAGGGGAGGCTACACCTTC
TRBV10-3	TRBJ2-7	TRBD2	-	CAMGGIAGGVTYEQYF	TGTGCCATGGGGGGGATAGCGGGAGGTGTTACCTACGAGCAGTACTTC
TRBV5-1	TRBJ1-1	-	-	CASSASSVWAMNTEAFF	TGCGCCAGCAGCGCCTCTTCGGTTTGGGCGATGAACACTGAAGCTTTCTTT
TRBV7-8	TRBJ2-7	TRBD2	once	CASSWGLAFYEQYF	TGTGCCAGCAGCTGGGGACTAGCGTTCTACGAGCAGTACTTC
TRBV14	TRBJ2-1	-	-	CASRPRGSYNEQFF	TGTGCCAGCAGACCCAGGGGTTCCTACAATGAGCAGTTCTTC
TRBV29-1	TRBJ2-3	-	once	CSVKSNTDTQYF	TGCAGCGTTAAATCCAACACAGATACGCAGTATTTT
TRBV19	TRBJ1-5	-	-	CASSPLGGAVNQPQHF	TGTGCCAGTAGCCCATTGGGGGGGGCCGTGAATCAGCCCCAGCATTTT
TRBV19	TRBJ2-3	-	-	CASHGGPLSTDTQYF	TGTGCCAGTCACGGAGGTCCGCTTAGCACAGATACGCAGTATTTT
TRBV28	TRBJ2-3	TRBD1	-	CASIAQGPDTQYF	TGTGCCAGCATAGCACAGGGGCCAGATACGCAGTATTTT
TRBV6-4	TRBJ1-1	-	-	CASSVERNTEAFF	TGTGCCAGCAGTGTCGAAAGGAACACTGAAGCTTTCTTT
TRBV7-9	TRBJ1-6	TRBD1	-	CASSLQGYNSPLHF	TGTGCCAGCAGCCTACAGGGGTATAATTCACCCCTCCACTTT
TRBV9	TRBJ2-1	-	-	CASSVDWNNEQFF	TGTGCCAGCAGCGTAGACTGGAACAATGAGCAGTTCTTC
TRBV20-1	TRBJ2-7	-	-	CSALAGNF	TGCAGTGCCCTTGCCGGGAACTTC
TRBV5-1	TRBJ2-2	-	once	CASRPPGGELFF	TGCGCCAGCCGACCCCCAGGTGGGGAGCTGTTTTTT
TRBV20-1	TRBJ1-2	-	-	CSADSVEGYTF	TGCAGTGCGGACAGTGTTGAGGGCTACACCTTC
TRBV5-1	TRBJ1-5	-	once	CASSPEASHGQPQHF	TGCGCCAGCAGCCCCGAGGCAAGCCATGGGCAGCCCCAGCATTTT
TRBV19	TRBJ2-3	-	-	CASSIARNTDTQYF	TGTGCCAGTAGCATAGCCCGGAACACAGATACGCAGTATTTT
TRBV18	TRBJ2-7	TRBD1	once	CASSLETGNYEQYF	TGTGCCAGCTCCCTCGAGACAGGGAACTACGAGCAGTACTTC
TRBV6-1	TRBJ1-3	-	-	CATPRPGGNTIYF	TGTGCCACCCCAAGGCCGGGTGGAAACACCATATATTTT